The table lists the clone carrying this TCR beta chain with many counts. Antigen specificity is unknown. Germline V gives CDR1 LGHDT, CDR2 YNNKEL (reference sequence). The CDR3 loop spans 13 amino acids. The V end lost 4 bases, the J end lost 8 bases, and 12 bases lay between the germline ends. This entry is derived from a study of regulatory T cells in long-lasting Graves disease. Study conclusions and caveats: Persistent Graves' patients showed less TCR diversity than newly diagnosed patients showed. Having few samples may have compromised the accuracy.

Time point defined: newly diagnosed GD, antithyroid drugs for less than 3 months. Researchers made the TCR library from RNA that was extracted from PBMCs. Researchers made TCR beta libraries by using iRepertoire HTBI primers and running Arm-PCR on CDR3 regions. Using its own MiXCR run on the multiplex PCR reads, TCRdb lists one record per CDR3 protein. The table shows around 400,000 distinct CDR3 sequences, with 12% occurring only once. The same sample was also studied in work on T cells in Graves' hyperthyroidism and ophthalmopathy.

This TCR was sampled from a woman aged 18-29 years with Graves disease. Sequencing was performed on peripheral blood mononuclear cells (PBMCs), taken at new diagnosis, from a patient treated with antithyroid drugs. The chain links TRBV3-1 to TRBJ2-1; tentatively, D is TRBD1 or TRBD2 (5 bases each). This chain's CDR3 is CASSPGRWDEQFF. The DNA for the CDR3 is TGTGCCAGCAGCCCGGGACGGTGGGATGAGCAGTTCTTC.